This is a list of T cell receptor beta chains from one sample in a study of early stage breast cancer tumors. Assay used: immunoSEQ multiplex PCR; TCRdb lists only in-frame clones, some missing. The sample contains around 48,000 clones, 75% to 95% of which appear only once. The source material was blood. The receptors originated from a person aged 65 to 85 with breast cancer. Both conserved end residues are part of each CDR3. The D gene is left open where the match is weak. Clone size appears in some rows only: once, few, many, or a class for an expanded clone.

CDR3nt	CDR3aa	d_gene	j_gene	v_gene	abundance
TGTGCCAGCAGATCTAGCGGGAGCGTCATCGGGGAGCTGTTTTTT	CASRSSGSVIGELFF	TRBD2	TRBJ2-2	TRBV11-2	-
TGCGCCAGCAGACTAGCGGGAGCTGCCGAGCAGTACTTC	CASRLAGAAEQYF	TRBD2	TRBJ2-7	TRBV10-2	-
TGTGCCAGCAGCGTAAGGGGGACTAGCGGGAGTGGAGAGACCCAGTACTTC	CASSVRGTSGSGETQYF	TRBD2	TRBJ2-5	TRBV9	once
TGTGCCAGCAGACCAAGCGGGGGGCCCTACGAGCAGTACTTC	CASRPSGGPYEQYF	TRBD2	TRBJ2-7	TRBV7-8	-
TGCGCCAGCAGCCAAGGGGACATAGCTCCGAGTGGCTACACCTTC	CASSQGDIAPSGYTF	-	TRBJ1-2	TRBV4-3	few
TGTGCCAGTCAAGCCGGGCCTACAGGAGGGGAAAAACTGTTTTTT	CASQAGPTGGEKLFF	-	TRBJ1-4	TRBV9	once
TGTGCCAGCAGCCAAGCCCAGGGAGGGAGTAACTATGGCTACACCTTC	CASSQAQGGSNYGYTF	-	TRBJ1-2	TRBV4-2	-
TGTGCCAGCTCGCCGACAGGGATTAGCAATCAGCCCCAGCATTTT	CASSPTGISNQPQHF	TRBD1	TRBJ1-5	TRBV18	-
TGTGCCAGCAGCTCCCCTCGAGTTCAGTATTTT	CASSSPRVQYF	-	TRBJ2-3	TRBV28	-
TGTGCCAGCAGTTTACGATCCGCAGGGGAAAAGGGTAACTATGGCTACACCTTC	CASSLRSAGEKGNYGYTF	-	TRBJ1-2	TRBV27	-
TGTGCCAGCAGCCCACAGGGGGGAGGTGAAAAACTGTTTTTT	CASSPQGGGEKLFF	TRBD1	TRBJ1-4	TRBV7-9	-
TGCGCCAGCAGCCAAGATTCGGGGACCCAGTACTTC	CASSQDSGTQYF	-	TRBJ2-5	TRBV4-3	-
TGTGCCAGCAGCGTAGATCCCGGGACAGGGGGCTACGAGCAGTACTTC	CASSVDPGTGGYEQYF	TRBD1	TRBJ2-7	TRBV9	once
TGCAGCGTTGAAGAGACTAGCGGGGAGACCCAGTACTTC	CSVEETSGETQYF	TRBD2	TRBJ2-5	TRBV29-1	once
TGTGCCAGCAGCTTACGCGGGAACACTGAAGCTTTCTTT	CASSLRGNTEAFF	-	TRBJ1-1	TRBV11-2	-
TGCGCCAGCAGCAAAACTAGCGGCAATTACAATGAGCAGTTCTTC	CASSKTSGNYNEQFF	TRBD2	TRBJ2-1	TRBV5-1	-
TGTGCCAGCAGCCAGGGGGCAATCGGGGAGCTGTTTTTT	CASSQGAIGELFF	TRBD1	TRBJ2-2	TRBV2	-
TGTGCCAGCAGTACTAGCTCGGAGACCCAGTACTTC	CASSTSSETQYF	-	TRBJ2-5	TRBV6-1	-
TGTGCCAGCAGCCAGGCTGTAGCGGGGGGGCCGAAAAACACCGGGGAGCTGTTTTTT	CASSQAVAGGPKNTGELFF	TRBD2	TRBJ2-2	TRBV13	-
TGTGCCAGCAGCGTTGGACTAGCGGGTGAGACCCAGTACTTC	CASSVGLAGETQYF	TRBD2	TRBJ2-5	TRBV9	-
TGCAGTGCGGGACTAGCGGGCACAGATACGCAGTATTTT	CSAGLAGTDTQYF	TRBD2	TRBJ2-3	TRBV29-1	-
TGTGCCAGCACTTGGGCCCGGGGAGGTTCACCCCTCCACTTT	CASTWARGGSPLHF	-	TRBJ1-6	TRBV28	once
TGTGCCAGCAGCTTACCGGGACAGGGGGCCGGAGAGCAGTACTTC	CASSLPGQGAGEQYF	TRBD1	TRBJ2-7	TRBV5-6	-
TGTGCCAGCAGCTTGGAGGGGGCGGGAGGGCCGAAGTACCAAGAGACCCAGTACTTC	CASSLEGAGGPKYQETQYF	TRBD2	TRBJ2-5	TRBV5-4	-
TGTGCCAGCAGCCCAGGCCGGAAGGCAAATCAGGGAACTAACTATGGCTACACCTTC	CASSPGRKANQGTNYGYTF	-	TRBJ1-2	TRBV7-9	once
TGTGCCAGCAGGGAGTCCTTTTCCTACGAGCAGTACTTC	CASRESFSYEQYF	-	TRBJ2-7	TRBV6-5	-
TGTGCCAGCAGCTTGAAGGGGTACAATGAGCAGTTCTTC	CASSLKGYNEQFF	-	TRBJ2-1	TRBV7-9	-
TGTGCCAGCACTCCTCTAGCGGGGTCAGACATTCAGTACTTC	CASTPLAGSDIQYF	TRBD2	TRBJ2-4	TRBV6-1	-
TGTGCCAGCAGCCAAGGGGCAGCCTCTGGAAACACCATATATTTT	CASSQGAASGNTIYF	-	TRBJ1-3	TRBV4-2	once
TGTGCCAGCAGCCTGACTAGCGGGGGGGCCTTGGAGACCCAGTACTTC	CASSLTSGGALETQYF	TRBD2	TRBJ2-5	TRBV5-6	once
TGTGCCAGCAGCTCCCAGGGAGGGAACACCATATATTTT	CASSSQGGNTIYF	-	TRBJ1-3	TRBV7-3	-
TGTGCCAGCAGCTTAGAGGGGCGGACCTATGGCTACACCTTC	CASSLEGRTYGYTF	-	TRBJ1-2	TRBV11-2	once
TGTGCCAGCACTGAATCTTCCCTCTCCTACGAGCAGTACTTC	CASTESSLSYEQYF	-	TRBJ2-7	TRBV2	few